These 21 T cell receptor beta chains share one sample of origin, sequenced in a study of regulatory T cells in long-lasting Graves disease (dated by TCRdb to the early 2020s). To prepare the library, multiplex PCR was applied. Sequencing relied on an Illumina HiSeq 4000. CDR3 regions were amplified by Arm-PCR with iRepertoire HTBI primers to construct TCR beta libraries. TCRdb reran the public reads through fastp at Q25 and MiXCR, keeping productive beta chains. Merged by CDR3 protein, the rows form single entries marked with the most common genes and DNA. In all, the sample holds approximately 350,000 distinct CDR3 sequences, and approximately 25% of those were seen once. The ten largest clones take up roughly a quarter of the sample. The time point label for this specimen denotes: persistent/refractory GD, antithyroid drugs over 5 years with positive TRAb. RNA was extracted from PBMCs in TRIzol for both TCR sequencing and RNA sequencing.

The material sequenced was peripheral blood mononuclear cells (PBMCs), taken when the disease was refractory, from a patient treated with antithyroid drugs. Source of these receptors: a woman between 40 and 50 years old with Graves disease. Donor details come from another sample of the same person, matched by shared clones.

This clonotype was recorded many times. V and J are TRBV2 and TRBJ1-1, with TRBD1 as a possible D gene (5 bases). The CDR3 covers 14 residues. In germline, CDR1 is SNHLY, CDR2 FYNNEI. V was clipped by 4 bases and J by 4 bases, with 13 bases between them. The CDR3 region is CASSAQGLSTEAFF. As DNA, the CDR3 is TGTGCCAGCAGTGCCCAGGGTCTGTCCACTGAAGCTTTCTTT.

In this sample, this clonotype turned up a few times. The chain has TRBV6-1 and TRBJ2-2, with 8 bases aligning to TRBD2. There are 16 residues in the CDR3. The germline V gene encodes CDR1 MNHNS and CDR2 SASEGT. The J segment lost 7 bases and the V segment lost 8 bases, leaving 15 bases of the junction unmatched. The CDR3 here is CASSFFRTSRGGELFF. The CDR3 region has the DNA TGTGCCAGCTCCTTTTTTCGGACTAGCCGCGGCGGGGAGCTGTTTTTT.

This clonotype was found a few times. J is TRBJ2-5 and V is TRBV11-2, with 8 positions matching TRBD2. Trimming at V came to 5 bases and at J to 3 bases, leaving 11 bases not matched to a gene. The CDR3 is 16 residues long. Germline lookup yields CDR1 SGHAT and CDR2 FQNNGV. The CDR3 sequence: CASSLYGTSIKETQYF. The CDR3 DNA sequence: TGTGCCAGCAGCCTATACGGGACTAGTATTAAAGAGACCCAGTACTTC.

In regard to this clonotype: A much larger clone differs by one base, so this may be a read error. The chain has TRBV14 and TRBJ2-5; 12 bases are a match to TRBD2. The CDR3 runs 17 residues. Germline lookup yields CDR1 SGHDN and CDR2 FVKESK. V lost 3 bases, J lost 4 bases, and 9 bases stayed unmatched. As DNA, the CDR3 is TGTGCCAGCAGCCAGGAGACTAGCGGGAGAAGGGGAGAGACCCAGTACTTC. Its protein is CASSQETSGRRGETQYF. Supplemented by reference TRBV14 and TRBJ2-5, the full variable domain reads EAGVTQFPSHSVIEKGQTVTLRCDPISGHDNLYWYRRVMGKEIKFLLHFVKESKQDESGMPNNRFLAERTGGTYSTLKVQPAELEDSGVYFCASSQETSGRRGETQYFGPGTRLLVL.

This clonotype showed up many times. The chain joins TRBV20-1 to TRBJ2-4, with D possibly called TRBD1 or TRBD2 (6 bases each). The CDR3 spans 15 residues. The germline V gene encodes CDR1 DFQATT and CDR2 SNEGSKA (reference sequence). Trimming took 5 bases from V and 2 from J, leaving 16 bases between them. The CDR3 DNA follows: TGCAGTGCTCCATCGTGGGGGGCAACCAAAAACATTCAGTACTTC. Amino acids: CSAPSWGATKNIQYF.

The rearrangement links TRBV7-2 to TRBJ2-2; TRBD2 matches 7 bases. Looked up from germline, CDR1 is SGHTA and CDR2 is FQGNSA. The CDR3 extends over 17 amino acids. Trimming cost V 1 base and J 7 bases; bases outside gene matches: 12. The CDR3 DNA is TGTGCCAGCAGCTTAGAACAGGCGGGAGTACTTGGCGGGGAGCTGTTTTTT. This encodes CASSLEQAGVLGGELFF. Full variable domain (outside the CDR3, taken from reference TRBV7-2 and TRBJ2-2): GAGVSQSPSNKVTEKGKDVELRCDPISGHTALYWYRQSLGQGLEFLIYFQGNSAPDKSGLPSDRFSAERTGGSVSTLTIQRTQQEDSAVYLCASSLEQAGVLGGELFFGEGSRLTVL.

This clonotype turned up a few times. The J gene is TRBJ2-5, the V gene TRBV5-1; 8 bases are shared with TRBD1. This CDR3 region has 15 residues. Germline lookup yields CDR1 SGHRS and CDR2 YFSETQ. Trimming removed 4 bases from V and 1 base from J; junction bases left unmatched: 6. CDR3 loop: CASSRPGTGQETQYF. In nucleotides, the CDR3 is TGCGCCAGCAGCCGACCCGGGACAGGCCAAGAGACCCAGTACTTC.

This clonotype was seen only a few times. V usage is TRBV9 and J usage is TRBJ1-2; 8 nucleotides line up with TRBD1. Germline CDR1 reads SGDLS; CDR2 reads YYNGEE. This CDR3 has 14 residues. The V gene end was trimmed by 3 bases and the J gene end by 6 bases; junction bases not matched to a gene: 7. The chain's CDR3 is CASSAWTGINGYTF. The CDR3 DNA follows: TGTGCCAGCAGCGCTTGGACAGGGATCAATGGCTACACCTTC.

This chain uses TRBV2 with TRBJ1-1, with TRBD1 matching 8 bases. Looked up from germline, CDR1 is SNHLY and CDR2 is FYNNEI. This CDR3 contains 16 residues. The V and J ends lost 8 bases and 0 bases, in that order; junction bases with no gene match: 11. The CDR3 bases are TGTGCCAGCTCACCCCAGGGGGCCTTGTTGAACACTGAAGCTTTCTTT. Protein sequence: CASSPQGALLNTEAFF.

This clonotype was seen many times. The rearrangement links TRBV6-1 to TRBJ1-1; D possibly corresponds to TRBD1 (5 bases). The CDR3 is 14 residues long. Germline V CDR1 and CDR2: MNHNS, SASEGT. V shed 2 bases and J shed 6 bases, with 13 bases lying between them. The CDR3 nucleotides are TGTGCCAGCAGTGAACCTGGCAGGGCTTCTGAAGCTTTCTTT. Encoded protein: CASSEPGRASEAFF.

The chain employs TRBV19 and TRBJ2-2; no definite D call. V lost 5 bases and J 7 bases, leaving 8 bases between the germline ends. The CDR3 sequence is 12 residues long. Germline loops: CDR1 LNHDA, CDR2 SQIVND (reference sequence). CDR3 amino acids: CASSLIIGELFF. The CDR3 DNA is TGTGCCAGTAGTCTTATAATCGGGGAGCTGTTTTTT.

This clonotype has just a few counts. The chain has TRBV5-1 and TRBJ2-7, with D unclear. Germline CDR1 reads SGHRS; CDR2 reads YFSETQ. V lost 4 bases to trimming and J lost 2 bases, with 10 bases between them. The CDR3 length is 13 residues. The CDR3 sequence is CASSDRKTYEQYF. Written as DNA, the CDR3 is TGCGCCAGCAGCGATAGGAAGACCTACGAGCAGTACTTC.

This clonotype was seen a few times. CDR3 sequence reads: CSARAGGPYEQYF. CDR3 DNA sequence: TGCAGTGCTAGAGCGGGAGGCCCCTACGAGCAGTACTTC. The chain couples TRBV20-1 to TRBJ2-7; 7 nucleotides match TRBD2. V was pared by 1 base and J by 2 bases, with 2 bases of the junction left unmatched. The V gene's germline CDR1 is DFQATT and CDR2 SNEGSKA (reference sequence). This CDR3 contains 13 residues.

This clonotype was seen ten or more times. The chain is built from TRBV19 and TRBJ2-7, with 11 nucleotides matching TRBD2. V was clipped by 6 bases and J by 1 base; unmatched bases: 8. The V gene's germline CDR1 is LNHDA and CDR2 SQIVND (reference sequence). The CDR3 has 16 residues. DNA for the CDR3: TGTGCCAGTAGGTCCGACGGGACTAGCGGTTCCTACGAGCAGTACTTC. Translating gives CASRSDGTSGSYEQYF.

The V and J genes are TRBV6-5 and TRBJ1-5; D is unclear. Germline CDR1 is MNHEY and CDR2 is SVGAGI. CDR3 length: 13 amino acids. V lost 0 bases and J 6 bases, leaving 6 bases between the germline ends. The CDR3 DNA sequence: TGTGCCAGCAGTTACTCGAAGACTCAGCCCCAGCATTTT. It encodes CASSYSKTQPQHF.

The chain uses TRBV9 and TRBJ2-5; D gene ambiguous. The germline V and J ends were trimmed by 6 bases and 4 bases, with 22 bases remaining between them. The germline V gene has CDR1 SGDLS and CDR2 YYNGEE. This CDR3 has 16 amino acids. CDR3 protein: CASTLGSGLGGETQYF. CDR3 sequence (DNA): TGTGCCAGCACCCTGGGCAGTGGCCTAGGTGGAGAGACCCAGTACTTC.

This clonotype has only a few counts. The J gene is TRBJ2-7, the V gene TRBV6-1; the match to TRBD2 covers 8 bases. From germline, CDR1 is MNHNS and CDR2 SASEGT. This CDR3 is 12 amino acids long. The ends lost 10 bases at V and 1 base at J; junction bases unmatched: 3. The CDR3 DNA is TGTGCCACAACTAGCGGATCCTACGAGCAGTACTTC. It yields the protein CATTSGSYEQYF.

The rearrangement joins TRBV6-1 to TRBJ1-4; D remains ambiguous. V lost 6 bases, J lost 7 bases, and 15 bases lay in between. The CDR3 loop spans 14 amino acids. CDR1 and CDR2 (germline): MNHNS, SASEGT. The chain's CDR3 is CASRNTVQSEKLFF. In DNA, the CDR3 is TGTGCCAGCAGGAACACCGTTCAGTCTGAAAAACTGTTTTTT.

This clonotype was seen ten or more times. This rearrangement joins TRBV7-2 to TRBJ2-5, with 7 bases lining up with TRBD2. Losses at the gene ends were 2 bases for V and 5 bases for J; bases not matched to a gene: 8. Germline V gene lookup returns CDR1 SGHTA and CDR2 FQGNSA. There are 15 residues in the CDR3. CDR3 DNA: TGTGCCAGCAGCTTATCCGGACTAGATTGGGAGACCCAGTACTTC. Amino acid sequence: CASSLSGLDWETQYF.

This clonotype came up many times. J is TRBJ2-5 and V is TRBV10-3; TRBD1 matches at 7 bases. The V and J ends lost 4 bases and 1 base, in that order; junction bases with no gene match: 6. The germline gives CDR1 ENHRY, CDR2 SYGVKD. The CDR3 spans 15 residues. CDR3 loop: CAISVGTAPQETQYF. CDR3 DNA sequence: TGTGCCATCAGTGTTGGGACAGCCCCCCAAGAGACCCAGTACTTC.

With respect to this clonotype: Possible read error: a much larger clone is one base away. The gene calls are TRBV2 and TRBJ1-3; the D is unclear. This CDR3 contains 12 residues. V was pared by 6 bases and J by 4 bases, with 7 bases between. The germline V gene has CDR1 SNHLY and CDR2 FYNNEI. The CDR3 nucleotides read TGTGCCAGCAGCCCTTACGGAAACACCATATATTTT. This sequence encodes CASSPYGNTIYF.